These 30 T cell receptor beta chains were sequenced from one sample in a study of lymphopenia after photon versus proton radiotherapy. Method: immunoSEQ multiplex PCR; TCRdb's copy keeps in-frame clones and lacks some. The table lists tens of thousands of clones, 94% of them singletons. Sequencing was performed on peripheral blood, taken from a patient treated with photon-based radiotherapy. These receptors all stem from a woman in her forties or fifties with cholangiocarcinoma.

V and J are TRBV30 and TRBJ1-1, with D uncertain. Trimming took 3 bases from V and 1 from J, leaving 6 bases between them. The CDR3 is 12 amino acids. In germline, CDR1 is GTSNPN, CDR2 SVGIG (reference sequence). CDR3 sequence (DNA): TGTGCCTGGAGGGTGGGGAACACTGAAGCTTTCTTT. As protein: CAWRVGNTEAFF. Filled out from reference TRBV30 and TRBJ1-1, the complete variable domain reads SQTIHQWPATLVQPVGSPLSLECTVEGTSNPNLYWYRQAAGRGLQLLFYSVGIGQISSEVPQNLSASRPQDRQFILSSKKLLLSDSGFYLCAWRVGNTEAFFGQGTRLTVV.

The genes are TRBV4-3 and TRBJ1-2, with 7 positions matching TRBD1. With 5 bases clipped from V and 3 bases from J, the junction kept 6 bases outside the gene matches. The CDR3 runs to 14 residues. CDR1 is LGHNA and CDR2 is YSLEER in the germline V gene. CDR3 in DNA: TGCGCCAGCAGCGGGGACAGAGATTACTATGGCTACACCTTC. Amino acids: CASSGDRDYYGYTF.

The V call is TRBV19, the J call TRBJ1-1, with 7 bases aligning to TRBD1. The CDR3 has 14 amino acids. Germline CDR1 LNHDA, CDR2 SQIVND (reference sequence). The V and J ends lost 5 bases and 6 bases, in that order; junction bases with no gene match: 9. The CDR3 nucleotides read TGTGCCAGTAGTCTCCTTGACAGGGTCGCTGAAGCTTTCTTT. Its translation is CASSLLDRVAEAFF.

The chain combines TRBV10-2 with TRBJ1-5; 9 bases are a match to TRBD1. The CDR3 loop spans 14 amino acids. V lost 6 bases to trimming and J lost 3 bases; unmatched junction nucleotides: 3. Germline CDR1 reads WSHSY; CDR2 reads SAAADI. The CDR3, as DNA: TGCGCCAGCAGACGGACAGGGGCCAATCAGCCCCAGCATTTT. Translating it yields CASRRTGANQPQHF.

The V gene is TRBV15, the J gene TRBJ1-5; D uncertain. CDR1 is LNHNV and CDR2 is YYDKDF in the germline V gene (reference sequence). The length of the CDR3 is 17 residues. V lost 0 bases and J lost 0, with 12 bases in between. Written as DNA, the CDR3 is TGTGCCACCAGCAGAGATATCGGCAGCCTTAGCAATCAGCCCCAGCATTTT. It is translated as CATSRDIGSLSNQPQHF.

The chain carries TRBV6-5 and TRBJ2-7, with 8 nucleotides matching TRBD2. Trimming removed 0 bases from V and 2 bases from J; junction bases left unmatched: 6. The CDR3 is made up of 16 amino acids. From germline, CDR1 is MNHEY and CDR2 SVGAGI. CDR3 coding DNA: TGTGCCAGCAGTTACTCGCAGCGGGGGCCACCCTACGAGCAGTACTTC. It codes for CASSYSQRGPPYEQYF.

The V gene is TRBV10-2, the J gene TRBJ1-2, with 10 bases lining up with TRBD1. V trimming: 6 bases; J trimming: 5 bases; junction bases outside the gene matches: 6. CDR1 WSHSY and CDR2 SAAADI come from the germline V gene. This CDR3 has 14 amino acids. The CDR3 region is CASSRQGADYGYTF. CDR3 DNA: TGCGCCAGCAGCCGACAGGGGGCGGATTATGGCTACACCTTC.

V gene TRBV7-9 combines with J gene TRBJ2-7; 8 positions agree with TRBD1. The germline CDR1 and CDR2 sequences are SEHNR and FQNEAQ (reference sequence). There are 16 residues in the CDR3. With 5 bases clipped from V and 3 bases from J, the junction kept 12 bases outside the gene matches. In DNA form, the CDR3 reads TGTGCCAGCAGCACTTATCCGGGACAGGCTTACTACGAGCAGTACTTC. Translated, it gives CASSTYPGQAYYEQYF.

This clone has a handful of counts. The V gene is TRBV28, the J gene TRBJ1-1; D call uncertain. The V end was cut by 6 bases, the J end by 5 bases, with 16 bases between. Germline V gene data show CDR1 as MDHEN and CDR2 as SYDVKM. CDR3 length: 14 amino acids. CDR3 coding DNA: TGTGCCAGCAGGTTAGGGAGGTGGGGAACTGAAGCTTTCTTT. Translating it yields CASRLGRWGTEAFF.

The sample holds one count of this clone. The chain links TRBV19 to TRBJ1-1; D is ambiguous. The germline gives CDR1 LNHDA, CDR2 SQIVND (reference sequence). V lost 7 bases and J lost 0, with 12 bases in between. The CDR3 spans 14 residues. CDR3 loop: CASTRGGMNTEAFF. CDR3 coding DNA: TGTGCCAGTACCCGGGGAGGGATGAACACTGAAGCTTTCTTT.

This chain uses TRBV2 with TRBJ2-7; 9 bases match TRBD2. The CDR3 runs 13 residues. Germline lookup yields CDR1 SNHLY and CDR2 FYNNEI. V shed 8 bases, J shed 4 bases, and the junction held 6 bases outside the gene matches. The CDR3: CASGGSGGYEQYF. The CDR3 DNA reads TGTGCCAGCGGGGGTAGCGGGGGATACGAGCAGTACTTC.

The rearrangement uses TRBV7-8 and TRBJ2-3; 16 bases line up with TRBD2. The V segment lost 4 bases and the J segment 7 bases; nucleotides outside the gene matches: 5. This CDR3 has 16 residues. Germline lookup yields CDR1 SGHVS and CDR2 FQNEAQ. The CDR3 bases are TGTGCCAGCAGCTGGGGACTAGCGGGGGGGTCGAATACGCAGTATTTT. The encoded protein is CASSWGLAGGSNTQYF.

The chain is built from TRBV11-3 and TRBJ2-7; D tentatively fits TRBD1 or TRBD2 (5 bases each). This CDR3 comprises 14 residues. With 1 base removed from V and 2 bases from J, the gap between germline ends came to 9 bases. From germline, CDR1 is SGHNT and CDR2 YENEEA. The CDR3 DNA sequence: TGTGCCAGCAGCTTAGCGGGGCAGACCTACGAGCAGTACTTC. The encoded protein is CASSLAGQTYEQYF.

V is TRBV7-8 and J is TRBJ1-1; D is unresolved. The CDR3 contains 14 residues. The V end was cut by 1 base, the J end by 1 base, with 7 bases between. The V gene's germline CDR1 is SGHVS and CDR2 FQNEAQ. The CDR3 loop is CASSLVIGNTEAFF. In DNA form, the CDR3 reads TGTGCCAGCAGCTTAGTCATCGGGAACACTGAAGCTTTCTTT.

This chain connects TRBV2 to TRBJ1-6, with TRBD1 matching over 10 bases. Germline assignment: CDR1 SNHLY and CDR2 FYNNEI. Trimming removed 6 bases from V and 9 bases from J; junction bases left unmatched: 8. CDR3 length: 15 residues. As DNA, the CDR3 is TGTGCCAGCAGGGATTTCCGGGACAGGGGTTCACCCCTCCACTTT. Its protein is CASRDFRDRGSPLHF.

V usage is TRBV13 and J usage is TRBJ1-3; no clear D. The V end lost 4 bases, the J end lost 4 bases, and 8 bases lay between the germline ends. Germline lookup yields CDR1 PRHDT and CDR2 FYEKMQ (reference sequence). This CDR3 contains 13 residues. The CDR3 region has the DNA TGTGCCAGCAGCTACTTGGACGGAAACACCATATATTTT. Translating it yields CASSYLDGNTIYF.

The chain recombines TRBV6-5 with TRBJ1-1; no firm D call. Germline CDR1 and CDR2: MNHEY and SVGAGI. V shed 0 bases and J shed 5 bases, with 10 bases lying between them. The CDR3 has 14 residues. Here the CDR3 reads CASSYSIGRTEAFF. CDR3 nucleotide sequence: TGTGCCAGCAGTTACTCCATCGGTCGGACTGAAGCTTTCTTT.

This clone was detected once. This rearrangement joins TRBV7-8 to TRBJ2-7; D is possibly TRBD2 (5 bases). Germline V gives CDR1 SGHVS, CDR2 FQNEAQ. V dropped 1 base and J dropped 6 bases, with 19 bases sitting between them. The CDR3 is 16 residues long. Written as DNA, the CDR3 is TGTGCCAGCAGCTTAGAAGTACGGGGTCTCTGGGGCGAGCAGTACTTC. Translating it yields CASSLEVRGLWGEQYF. Together with reference TRBV7-8 and TRBJ2-7, the CDR3 gives the full variable domain: GAGVSQSPRYKVAKRGQDVALRCDPISGHVSLFWYQQALGQGPEFLTYFQNEAQLDKSGLPSDRFFAERPEGSVSTLKIQRTQQEDSAVYLCASSLEVRGLWGEQYFGPGTRLTVT.

The gene calls are TRBV2 and TRBJ1-4; D is uncertain. The CDR3 runs 14 residues. Trimming pared 3 bases from V and 2 bases from J, leaving 7 bases between. Germline V gene sequence: CDR1 SNHLY, CDR2 FYNNEI. The CDR3 sequence: CASSDGNTNEKLFF. In DNA form, the CDR3 reads TGTGCCAGCAGTGACGGGAATACTAATGAAAAACTGTTTTTT.

CDR3 residues: CASSLEVSKPLHF. For the CDR3, the DNA is TGTGCCAGCAGCTTAGAAGTGTCTAAACCCCTCCACTTT. J is TRBJ1-6 and V is TRBV7-2; D uncertain. Germline V gene data show CDR1 as SGHTA and CDR2 as FQGNSA. Trimming left V 1 base short and J 12 bases short, with 10 bases between. This CDR3 has 13 amino acids.

The chain employs TRBV30 and TRBJ1-2; D is ambiguous. The germline V gene encodes CDR1 GTSNPN and CDR2 SVGIG (reference sequence). Trimming left V 2 bases short and J 2 bases short, with 12 bases between. There are 14 residues in the CDR3. CDR3 sequence reads: CAWSKTAGNYGYTF. CDR3 in DNA: TGTGCCTGGAGTAAAACGGCGGGAAACTATGGCTACACCTTC.

The rearrangement uses TRBV12-5 and TRBJ1-5, with unresolved D. Trimming removed 5 bases at V and 9 bases at J, with 11 bases between. CDR3 length: 12 residues. Germline V gives CDR1 LGHNT, CDR2 FRNRAP. This CDR3 reads CASGLTYPPQHF. The CDR3 coding sequence is TGTGCTAGTGGTCTGACGTATCCGCCCCAGCATTTT.

The chain has TRBV5-6 and TRBJ1-5; 10 bases match TRBD1. The germline gives CDR1 SGHDT, CDR2 YYEEEE. V lost 1 base, J lost 4 bases, and 11 bases stayed unmatched. This CDR3 is built from 18 residues. CDR3 amino acids: CASSLTGTGAVWNQPQHF. The CDR3 DNA is TGTGCCAGCAGCTTGACCGGGACAGGGGCAGTTTGGAATCAGCCCCAGCATTTT.

This chain uses TRBV6-6 with TRBJ1-3; no firm D call. V lost 6 bases, J lost 1 base, and 10 bases lay in between. There are 14 residues in the CDR3. Germline assignment: CDR1 MNHNY and CDR2 SVGAGI (reference sequence). For the CDR3, the DNA is TGTGCCAGCAGGCTTGAGGATTCTGGAAACACCATATATTTT. Its protein product is CASRLEDSGNTIYF.

DNA of the CDR3: TGTGCCAGCAGTTTGGCCGGGACTAGCGTTTCGATTAGGGAGCTGTTTTTT. Translating it yields CASSLAGTSVSIRELFF. The chain uses TRBV11-2 and TRBJ2-2; TRBD2 matches at 10 bases. The CDR3 loop spans 17 amino acids. J was trimmed by 9 bases and V by 6 bases; bases with no gene match: 16. Germline-derived CDR1 and CDR2 are SGHAT and FQNNGV.

The chain has TRBV20-1 and TRBJ1-4, with D uncertain. CDR1 DFQATT and CDR2 SNEGSKA come from the germline V gene (reference sequence). V was shortened by 6 bases and J by 3 bases, with 5 bases between the two germline ends. There are 11 residues in the CDR3. The CDR3 DNA reads TGCAGTGCCCGACCTAATGAAAAACTGTTTTTT. It is translated as CSARPNEKLFF.

The V and J genes are TRBV5-6 and TRBJ2-3; TRBD1 matches at 8 bases. CDR3 length: 18 residues. V shed 2 bases and J 1 base; nucleotides not matched to a gene: 12. Looked up from germline, CDR1 is SGHDT and CDR2 is YYEEEE. The CDR3 nucleotides read TGTGCCAGCAGCTTACTCCGCGGGACAGGACCCGGCACAGATACGCAGTATTTT. This codes for CASSLLRGTGPGTDTQYF.

V and J are TRBV29-1 and TRBJ2-2; tentative D call: TRBD2 (5 bases). This CDR3 is 15 amino acids long. V lost 0 bases to trimming and J lost 6 bases, with 14 bases between them. Germline V gives CDR1 SQVTM, CDR2 ANQGSEA. CDR3 sequence (DNA): TGCAGCGTTGAAGAGGGGTCGGGGTTCTCCGGGGAGCTGTTTTTT. Translating it yields CSVEEGSGFSGELFF.

Worth noting for this clone: This same CDR3 is encoded by further DNA sequences in the sample. The chain uses TRBV5-4 and TRBJ1-1, with unresolved D. Germline V gene lookup returns CDR1 SGHNT and CDR2 YYREEE (reference sequence). Trimming took 4 bases from V and 1 from J, leaving 8 bases between them. This CDR3 is 13 amino acids long. The CDR3 spells CASSLQENTEAFF. CDR3 nucleotides: TGTGCCAGCAGCCTCCAGGAGAACACTGAAGCTTTCTTT.

The V and J genes are TRBV15 and TRBJ2-6, with unresolved D. Germline-derived CDR1 and CDR2 are LNHNV and YYDKDF (reference sequence). Trimming took off 1 base at V and 4 bases at J, with 2 bases between the two ends. The CDR3 has 13 residues. The CDR3 sequence is CATSRGGANVLTF. Written as DNA, the CDR3 is TGTGCCACCAGCAGAGGAGGGGCCAACGTCCTGACTTTC.